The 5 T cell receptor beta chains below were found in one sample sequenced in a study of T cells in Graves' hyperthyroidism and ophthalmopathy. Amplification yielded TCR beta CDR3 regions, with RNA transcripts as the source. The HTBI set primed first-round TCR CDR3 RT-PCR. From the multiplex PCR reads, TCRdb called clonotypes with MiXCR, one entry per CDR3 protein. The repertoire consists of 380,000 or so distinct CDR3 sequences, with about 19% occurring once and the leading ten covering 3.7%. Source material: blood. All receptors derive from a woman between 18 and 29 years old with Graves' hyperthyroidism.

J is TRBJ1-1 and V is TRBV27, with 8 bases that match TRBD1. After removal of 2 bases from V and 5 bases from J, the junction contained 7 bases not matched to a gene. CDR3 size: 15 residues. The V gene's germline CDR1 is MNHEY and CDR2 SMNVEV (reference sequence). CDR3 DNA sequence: TGTGCCAGCAGTTTACAGGGGGCCCTGTGGACTGAAGCTTTCTTT. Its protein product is CASSLQGALWTEAFF.

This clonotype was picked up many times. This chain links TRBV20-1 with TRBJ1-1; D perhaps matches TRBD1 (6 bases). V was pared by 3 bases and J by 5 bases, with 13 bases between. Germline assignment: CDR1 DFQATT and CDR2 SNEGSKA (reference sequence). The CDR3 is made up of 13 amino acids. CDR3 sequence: CSARGLQGTEAFF. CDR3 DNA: TGCAGTGCTAGGGGTCTCCAGGGGACTGAAGCTTTCTTT.

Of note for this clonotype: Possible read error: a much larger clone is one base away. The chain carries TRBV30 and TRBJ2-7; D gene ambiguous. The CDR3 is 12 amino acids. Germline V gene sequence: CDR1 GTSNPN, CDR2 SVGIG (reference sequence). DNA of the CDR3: TGTGCCTGGAGCCTGAGCTCCCACGAGCAGTACTTC. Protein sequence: CAWSLSSHEQYF.

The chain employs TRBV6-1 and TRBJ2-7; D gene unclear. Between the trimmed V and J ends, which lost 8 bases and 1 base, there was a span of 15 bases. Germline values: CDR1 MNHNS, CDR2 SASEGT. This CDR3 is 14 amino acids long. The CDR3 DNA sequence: TGTGCCAGCGCGGATATGGACGGGTCCTACGAGCAGTACTTC. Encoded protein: CASADMDGSYEQYF.

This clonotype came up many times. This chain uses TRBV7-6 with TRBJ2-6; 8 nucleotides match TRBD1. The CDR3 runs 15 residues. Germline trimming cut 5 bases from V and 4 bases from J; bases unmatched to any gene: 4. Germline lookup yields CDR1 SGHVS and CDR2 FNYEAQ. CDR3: CASSQQGAGANVLTF. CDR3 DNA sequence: TGTGCCAGCAGCCAGCAGGGGGCCGGGGCCAACGTCCTGACTTTC.